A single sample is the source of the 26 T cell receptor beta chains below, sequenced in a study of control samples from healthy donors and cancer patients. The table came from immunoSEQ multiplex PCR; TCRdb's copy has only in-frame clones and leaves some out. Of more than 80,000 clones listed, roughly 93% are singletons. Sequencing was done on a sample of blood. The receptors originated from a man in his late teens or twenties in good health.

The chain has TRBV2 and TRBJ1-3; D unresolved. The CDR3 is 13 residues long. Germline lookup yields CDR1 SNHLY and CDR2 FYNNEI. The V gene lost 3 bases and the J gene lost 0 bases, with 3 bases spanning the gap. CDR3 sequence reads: CASSEASGNTIYF. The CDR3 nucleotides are TGTGCCAGCAGTGAGGCCTCTGGAAACACCATATATTTT.

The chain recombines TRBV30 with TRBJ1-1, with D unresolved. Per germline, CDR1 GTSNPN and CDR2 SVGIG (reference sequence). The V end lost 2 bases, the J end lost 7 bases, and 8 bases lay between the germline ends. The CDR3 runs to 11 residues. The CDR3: CAWSPQREAFF. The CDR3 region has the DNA TGTGCCTGGAGTCCACAGCGTGAAGCTTTCTTT.

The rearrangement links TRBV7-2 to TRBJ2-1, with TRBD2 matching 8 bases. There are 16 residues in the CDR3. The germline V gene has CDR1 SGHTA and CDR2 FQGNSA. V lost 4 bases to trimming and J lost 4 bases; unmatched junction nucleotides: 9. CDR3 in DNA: TGTGCCAGCAGCTCCCAGCGGGGGAGGAAGTACAATGAGCAGTTCTTC. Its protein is CASSSQRGRKYNEQFF.

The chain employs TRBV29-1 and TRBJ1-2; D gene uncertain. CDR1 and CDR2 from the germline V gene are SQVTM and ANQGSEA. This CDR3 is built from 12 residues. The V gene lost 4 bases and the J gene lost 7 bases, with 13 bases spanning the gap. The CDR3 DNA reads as TGCAGCGTTGCAGTGCCGGACGGTGGCTACACCTTC. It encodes CSVAVPDGGYTF.

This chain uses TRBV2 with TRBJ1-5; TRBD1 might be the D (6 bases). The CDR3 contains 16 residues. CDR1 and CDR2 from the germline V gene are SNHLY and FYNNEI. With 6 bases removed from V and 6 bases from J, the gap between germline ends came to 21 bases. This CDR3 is CASSRPPGEVGQPQHF. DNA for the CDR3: TGTGCCAGCAGCCGTCCCCCAGGGGAGGTCGGTCAGCCCCAGCATTTT.

For the CDR3, the DNA is TGTGCCAGCAGCGACACAACCGGGGGGCAAGATACGCAGTATTTT. It is translated as CASSDTTGGQDTQYF. The genes are TRBV9 and TRBJ2-3; maybe TRBD2 (7 bases). CDR1 and CDR2 (germline): SGDLS, YYNGEE. This CDR3 spans 15 amino acids. The V and J ends lost 3 bases and 5 bases respectively, with 16 bases between them.

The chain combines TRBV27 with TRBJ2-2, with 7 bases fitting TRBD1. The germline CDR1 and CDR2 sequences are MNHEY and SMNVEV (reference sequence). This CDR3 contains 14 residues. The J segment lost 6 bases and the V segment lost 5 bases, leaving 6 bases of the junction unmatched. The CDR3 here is CASSLEQGPGELFF. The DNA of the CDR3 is TGTGCCAGCAGTCTGGAACAGGGGCCCGGGGAGCTGTTTTTT.

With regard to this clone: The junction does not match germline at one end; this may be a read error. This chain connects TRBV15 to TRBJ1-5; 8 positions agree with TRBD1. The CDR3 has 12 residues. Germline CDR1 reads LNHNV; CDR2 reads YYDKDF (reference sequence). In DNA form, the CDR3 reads TGTGCCACCAGCAGAGATGGGGACAGGAAGCGATTT. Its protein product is CATSRDGDRKRF.

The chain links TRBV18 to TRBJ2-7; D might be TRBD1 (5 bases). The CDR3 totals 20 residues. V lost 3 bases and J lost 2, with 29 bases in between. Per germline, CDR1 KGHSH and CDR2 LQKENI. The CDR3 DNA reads TGTGCCAGCTCACCCCGTCCAAGGGGCCCGTATGGACAATTTGCCTACGAGCAGTACTTC. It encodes CASSPRPRGPYGQFAYEQYF.

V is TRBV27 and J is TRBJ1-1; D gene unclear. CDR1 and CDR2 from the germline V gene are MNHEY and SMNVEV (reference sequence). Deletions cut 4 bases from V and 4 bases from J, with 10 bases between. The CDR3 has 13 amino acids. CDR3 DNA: TGTGCCAGCAGTTCAGGAGGGCTCACTGAAGCTTTCTTT. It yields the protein CASSSGGLTEAFF.

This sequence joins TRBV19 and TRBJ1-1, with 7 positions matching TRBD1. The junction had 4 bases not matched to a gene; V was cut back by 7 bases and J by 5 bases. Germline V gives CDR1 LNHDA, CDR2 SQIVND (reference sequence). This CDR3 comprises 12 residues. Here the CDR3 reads CASNKQGTEAFF. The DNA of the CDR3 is TGTGCCAGTAATAAACAGGGGACTGAAGCTTTCTTT. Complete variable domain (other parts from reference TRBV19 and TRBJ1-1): DGGITQSPKYLFRKEGQNVTLSCEQNLNHDAMYWYRQDPGQGLRLIYYSQIVNDFQKGDIAEGYSVSREKKESFPLTVTSAQKNPTAFYLCASNKQGTEAFFGQGTRLTVV.

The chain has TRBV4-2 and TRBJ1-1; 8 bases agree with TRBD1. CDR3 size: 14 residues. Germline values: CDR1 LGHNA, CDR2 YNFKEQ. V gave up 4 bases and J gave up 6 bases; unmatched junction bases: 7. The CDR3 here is CASSLTGGRAEAFF. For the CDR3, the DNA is TGTGCCAGCAGCCTAACAGGGGGGCGGGCTGAAGCTTTCTTT.

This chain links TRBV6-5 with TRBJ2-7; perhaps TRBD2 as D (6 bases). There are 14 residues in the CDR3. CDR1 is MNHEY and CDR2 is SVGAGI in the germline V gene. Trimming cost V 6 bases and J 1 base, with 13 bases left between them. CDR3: CASRAAGDSYEQYF. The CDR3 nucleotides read TGTGCCAGCAGGGCAGCGGGTGATTCCTACGAGCAGTACTTC.

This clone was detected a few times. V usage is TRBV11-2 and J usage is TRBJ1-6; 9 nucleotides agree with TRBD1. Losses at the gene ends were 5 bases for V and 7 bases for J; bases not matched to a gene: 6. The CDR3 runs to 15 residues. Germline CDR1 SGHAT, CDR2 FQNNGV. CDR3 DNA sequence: TGTGCCAGCAGCCCGGGACAGGGTTTCAATTCACCCCTCCACTTT. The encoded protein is CASSPGQGFNSPLHF.

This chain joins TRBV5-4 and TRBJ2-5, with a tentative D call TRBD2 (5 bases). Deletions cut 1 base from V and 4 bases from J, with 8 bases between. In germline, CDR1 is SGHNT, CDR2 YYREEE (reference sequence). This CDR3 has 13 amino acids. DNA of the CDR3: TGTGCCAGCAGCTTGCCGACTACAGAGACCCAGTACTTC. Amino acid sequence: CASSLPTTETQYF.

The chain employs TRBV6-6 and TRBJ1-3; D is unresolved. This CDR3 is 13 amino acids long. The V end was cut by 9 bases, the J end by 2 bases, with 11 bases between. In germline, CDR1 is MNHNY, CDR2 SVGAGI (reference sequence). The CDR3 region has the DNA TGTGCCAGTCAAACGGCCGCTGGAAACACCATATATTTT. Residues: CASQTAAGNTIYF.

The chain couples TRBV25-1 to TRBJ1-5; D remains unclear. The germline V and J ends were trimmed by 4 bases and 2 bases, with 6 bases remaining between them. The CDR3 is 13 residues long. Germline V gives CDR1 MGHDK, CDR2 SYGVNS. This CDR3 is CASSGRGNQPQHF. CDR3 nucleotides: TGTGCCAGCAGTGGCCGAGGCAATCAGCCCCAGCATTTT. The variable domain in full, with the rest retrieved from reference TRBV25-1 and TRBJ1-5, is EADIYQTPRYLVIGTGKKITLECSQTMGHDKMYWYQQDPGMELHLIHYSYGVNSTEKGDLSSESTVSRIRTEHFPLTLESARPSHTSQYLCASSGRGNQPQHFGDGTRLSIL.

Here the CDR3 DNA reads TGTGCCAGCAGCCTATCCCTTTCTGATGAGCAGTTCTTC. Protein: CASSLSLSDEQFF. The chain carries TRBV7-7 and TRBJ2-1; D unresolved. Between the trimmed V and J ends, which lost 5 bases and 8 bases, there was a span of 13 bases. Germline V CDR1 and CDR2: SSHAT, FNYEAQ (reference sequence). The CDR3 is 13 residues long.

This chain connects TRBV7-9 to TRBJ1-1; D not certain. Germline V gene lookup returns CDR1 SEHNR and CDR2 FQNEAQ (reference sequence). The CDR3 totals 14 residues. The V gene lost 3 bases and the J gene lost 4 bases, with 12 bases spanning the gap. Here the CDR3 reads CASSLDPRATEAFF. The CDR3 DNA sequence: TGTGCCAGCAGCTTGGACCCGAGGGCCACTGAAGCTTTCTTT.

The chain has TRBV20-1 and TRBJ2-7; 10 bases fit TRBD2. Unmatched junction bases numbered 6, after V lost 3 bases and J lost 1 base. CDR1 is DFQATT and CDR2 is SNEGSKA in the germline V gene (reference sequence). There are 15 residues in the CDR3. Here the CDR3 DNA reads TGCAGTGCTAGTAGTCTAGCGGGAGAATCCTACGAGCAGTACTTC. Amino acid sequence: CSASSLAGESYEQYF.

The CDR3 spells CASSSQPITGELFF. DNA of the CDR3: TGTGCCAGTAGTAGCCAGCCGATCACCGGGGAGCTGTTTTTT. The rearrangement links TRBV19 to TRBJ2-2; D gene ambiguous. Looked up from germline, CDR1 is LNHDA and CDR2 is SQIVND (reference sequence). The CDR3 runs to 14 residues. V was shortened by 4 bases and J by 4 bases, with 10 bases between the two germline ends. Together with reference TRBV19 and TRBJ2-2, the CDR3 gives the full variable domain: DGGITQSPKYLFRKEGQNVTLSCEQNLNHDAMYWYRQDPGQGLRLIYYSQIVNDFQKGDIAEGYSVSREKKESFPLTVTSAQKNPTAFYLCASSSQPITGELFFGEGSRLTVL.

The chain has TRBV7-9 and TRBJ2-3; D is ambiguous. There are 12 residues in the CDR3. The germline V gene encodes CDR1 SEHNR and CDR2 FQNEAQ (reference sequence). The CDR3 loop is CLEISGTDTQYF. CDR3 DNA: TGTTTGGAAATCTCGGGCACAGATACGCAGTATTTT.

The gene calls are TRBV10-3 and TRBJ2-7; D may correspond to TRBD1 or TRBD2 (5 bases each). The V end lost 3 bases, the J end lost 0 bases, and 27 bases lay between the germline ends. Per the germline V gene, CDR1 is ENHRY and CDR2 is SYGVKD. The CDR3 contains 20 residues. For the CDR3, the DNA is TGTGCCATCAGTGACACCTATCTTCTCGTTCGGGACCGAGGCTCCTACGAGCAGTACTTC. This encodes CAISDTYLLVRDRGSYEQYF.

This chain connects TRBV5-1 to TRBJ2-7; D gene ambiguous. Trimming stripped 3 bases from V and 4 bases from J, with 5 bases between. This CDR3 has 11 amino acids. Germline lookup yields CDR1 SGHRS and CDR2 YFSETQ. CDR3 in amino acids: CASSYDYEQYF. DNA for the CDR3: TGCGCCAGCAGCTACGATTACGAGCAGTACTTC. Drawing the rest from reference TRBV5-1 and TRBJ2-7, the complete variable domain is KAGVTQTPRYLIKTRGQQVTLSCSPISGHRSVSWYQQTPGQGLQFLFEYFSETQRNKGNFPGRFSGRQFSNSRSEMNVSTLELGDSALYLCASSYDYEQYFGPGTRLTVT.

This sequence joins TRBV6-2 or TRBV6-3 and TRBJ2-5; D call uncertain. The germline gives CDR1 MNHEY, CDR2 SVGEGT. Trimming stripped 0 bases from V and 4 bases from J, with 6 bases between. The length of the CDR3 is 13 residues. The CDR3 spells CASSYSTAETQYF. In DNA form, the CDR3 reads TGTGCCAGCAGTTACTCGACGGCAGAGACCCAGTACTTC.

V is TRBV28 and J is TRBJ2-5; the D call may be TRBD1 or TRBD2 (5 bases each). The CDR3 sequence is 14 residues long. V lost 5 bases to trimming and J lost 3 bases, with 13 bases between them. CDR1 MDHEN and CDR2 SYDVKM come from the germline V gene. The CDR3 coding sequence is TGTGCCAGCAGTCCGGACACGGGGAAAGAGACCCAGTACTTC. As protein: CASSPDTGKETQYF. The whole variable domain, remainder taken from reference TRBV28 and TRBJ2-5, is DVKVTQSSRYLVKRTGEKVFLECVQDMDHENMFWYRQDPGLGLRLIYFSYDVKMKEKGDIPEGYSVSREKKERFSLILESASTNQTSMYLCASSPDTGKETQYFGPGTRLLVL.